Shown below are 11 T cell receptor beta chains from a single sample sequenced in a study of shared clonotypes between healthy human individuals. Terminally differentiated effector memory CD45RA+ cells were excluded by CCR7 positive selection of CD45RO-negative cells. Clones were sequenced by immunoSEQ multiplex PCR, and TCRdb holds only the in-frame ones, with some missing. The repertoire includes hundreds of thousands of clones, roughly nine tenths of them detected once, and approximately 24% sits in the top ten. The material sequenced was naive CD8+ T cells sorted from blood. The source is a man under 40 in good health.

CDR3 in amino acids: CASSPGGSGTEAFF. CDR3 bases: TGTGCCAGCTCACCCGGGGGCTCAGGGACTGAAGCTTTCTTT. The J gene is TRBJ1-1, the V gene TRBV18; possible D gene TRBD1, 6 bases. V was shortened by 3 bases and J by 5 bases, with 13 bases between the two germline ends. This CDR3 contains 14 residues. CDR1 is KGHSH, CDR2 LQKENI, per germline.

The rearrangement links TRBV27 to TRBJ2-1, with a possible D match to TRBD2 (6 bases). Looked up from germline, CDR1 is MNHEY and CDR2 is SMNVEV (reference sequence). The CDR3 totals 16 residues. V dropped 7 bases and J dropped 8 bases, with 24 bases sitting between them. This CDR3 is CASTMRPGLQSDEQFF. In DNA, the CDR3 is TGTGCCAGCACAATGAGGCCGGGACTCCAGTCGGATGAGCAGTTCTTC.

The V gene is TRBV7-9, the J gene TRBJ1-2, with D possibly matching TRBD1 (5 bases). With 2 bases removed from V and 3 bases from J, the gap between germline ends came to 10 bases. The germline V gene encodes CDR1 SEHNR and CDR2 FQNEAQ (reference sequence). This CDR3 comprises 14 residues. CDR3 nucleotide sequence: TGTGCCAGCAGCTTAAATAGGGACGACTATGGCTACACCTTC. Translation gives CASSLNRDDYGYTF.

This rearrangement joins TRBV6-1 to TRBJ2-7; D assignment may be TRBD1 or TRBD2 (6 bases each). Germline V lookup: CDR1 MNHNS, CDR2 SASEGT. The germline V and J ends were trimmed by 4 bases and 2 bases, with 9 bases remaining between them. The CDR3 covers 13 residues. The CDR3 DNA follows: TGTGCCAGCAGTGGCGGGACAACCTACGAGCAGTACTTC. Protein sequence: CASSGGTTYEQYF.

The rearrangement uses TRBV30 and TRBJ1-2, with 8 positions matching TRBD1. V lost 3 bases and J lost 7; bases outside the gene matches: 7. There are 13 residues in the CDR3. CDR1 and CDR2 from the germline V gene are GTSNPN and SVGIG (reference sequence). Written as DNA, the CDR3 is TGTGCCTGGAGAGAGACAGGGGCGGGTGGCTACACCTTC. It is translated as CAWRETGAGGYTF. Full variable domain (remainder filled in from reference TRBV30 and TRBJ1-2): SQTIHQWPATLVQPVGSPLSLECTVEGTSNPNLYWYRQAAGRGLQLLFYSVGIGQISSEVPQNLSASRPQDRQFILSSKKLLLSDSGFYLCAWRETGAGGYTFGSGTRLTVV.

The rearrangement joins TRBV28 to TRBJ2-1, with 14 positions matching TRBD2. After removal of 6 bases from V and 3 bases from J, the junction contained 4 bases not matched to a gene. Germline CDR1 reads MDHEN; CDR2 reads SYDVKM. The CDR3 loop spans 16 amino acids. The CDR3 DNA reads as TGTGCCAGCAGGAGACTAGCGGGAGGGTTCTACAATGAGCAGTTCTTC. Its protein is CASRRLAGGFYNEQFF.

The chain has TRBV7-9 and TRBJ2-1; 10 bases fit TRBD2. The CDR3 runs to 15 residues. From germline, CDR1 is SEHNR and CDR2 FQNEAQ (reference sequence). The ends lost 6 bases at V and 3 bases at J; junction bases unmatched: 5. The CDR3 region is CASRSGLADYNEQFF. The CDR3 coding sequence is TGTGCCAGCAGGTCCGGACTAGCGGACTACAATGAGCAGTTCTTC. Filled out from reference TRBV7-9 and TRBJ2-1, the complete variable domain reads DTGVSQNPRHKITKRGQNVTFRCDPISEHNRLYWYRQTLGQGPEFLTYFQNEAQLEKSRLLSDRFSAERPKGSFSTLEIQRTEQGDSAMYLCASRSGLADYNEQFFGPGTRLTVL.

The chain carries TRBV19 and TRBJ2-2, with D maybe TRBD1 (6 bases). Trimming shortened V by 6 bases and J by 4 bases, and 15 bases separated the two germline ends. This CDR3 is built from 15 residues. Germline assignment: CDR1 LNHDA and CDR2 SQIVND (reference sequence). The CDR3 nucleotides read TGTGCCAGTAGCTGGGACAAGGTCGGCACCGGGGAGCTGTTTTTT. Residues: CASSWDKVGTGELFF.

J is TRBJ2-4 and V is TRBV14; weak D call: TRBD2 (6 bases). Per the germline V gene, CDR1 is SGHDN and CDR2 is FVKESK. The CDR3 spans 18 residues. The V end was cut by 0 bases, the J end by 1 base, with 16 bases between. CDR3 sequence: CASSQEGRGLLAKNIQYF. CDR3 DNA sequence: TGTGCCAGCAGCCAAGAGGGCCGGGGGTTACTGGCCAAAAACATTCAGTACTTC.

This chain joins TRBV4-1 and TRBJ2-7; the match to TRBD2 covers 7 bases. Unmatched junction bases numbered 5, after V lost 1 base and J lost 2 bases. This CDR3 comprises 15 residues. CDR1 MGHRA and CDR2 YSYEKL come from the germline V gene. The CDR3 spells CASSQGGLPAYEQYF. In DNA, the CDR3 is TGCGCCAGCAGCCAAGGGGGACTACCCGCCTACGAGCAGTACTTC.

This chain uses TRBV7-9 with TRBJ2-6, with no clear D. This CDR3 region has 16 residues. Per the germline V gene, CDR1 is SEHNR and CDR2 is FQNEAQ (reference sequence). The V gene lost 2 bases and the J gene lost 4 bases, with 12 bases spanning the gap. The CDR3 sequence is CASSLRVPLGANVLTF. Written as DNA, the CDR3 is TGTGCCAGCAGCTTAAGGGTCCCATTGGGGGCCAACGTCCTGACTTTC.